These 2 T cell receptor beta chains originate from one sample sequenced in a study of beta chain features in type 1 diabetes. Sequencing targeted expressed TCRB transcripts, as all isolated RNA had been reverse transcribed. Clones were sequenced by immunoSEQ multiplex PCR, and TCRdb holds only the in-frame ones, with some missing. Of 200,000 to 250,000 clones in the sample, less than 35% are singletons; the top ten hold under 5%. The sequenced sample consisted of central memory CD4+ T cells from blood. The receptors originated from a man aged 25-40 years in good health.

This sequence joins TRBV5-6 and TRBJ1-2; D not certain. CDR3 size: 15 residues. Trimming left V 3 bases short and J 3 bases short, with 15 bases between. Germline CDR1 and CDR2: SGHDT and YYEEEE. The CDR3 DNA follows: TGTGCCAGCAGCTCAAGAGGGTCTGGGTACTATGGCTACACCTTC. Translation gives CASSSRGSGYYGYTF.

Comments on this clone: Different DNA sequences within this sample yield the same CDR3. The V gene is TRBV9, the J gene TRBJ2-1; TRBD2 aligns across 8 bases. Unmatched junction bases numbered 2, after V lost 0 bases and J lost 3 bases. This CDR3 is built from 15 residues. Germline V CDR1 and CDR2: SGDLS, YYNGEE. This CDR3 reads CASSVASGGYNEQFF. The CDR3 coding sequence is TGTGCCAGCAGCGTAGCGAGCGGGGGCTACAATGAGCAGTTCTTC.